These 15 T cell receptor beta chains were all obtained from the same sample, sequenced in a study of blood T cells in healthy people across ages. Then a second PCR, running roughly 6 to 12 cycles, was carried out with a sample-barcoded 5' primer and a J-beta primer mix. TCRdb reanalysed the 5' RACE reads using MiXCR and keeps one entry per CDR3 protein. This sample has around 320,000 distinct CDR3 sequences, with roughly 26% found just once. Sequencing was done on a sample of blood. Receptors were obtained from a woman in her 70s in good health.

The rearrangement joins TRBV10-2 to TRBJ1-3; TRBD1 aligns across 9 bases. V shed 6 bases, J shed 3 bases, and the junction held 9 bases outside the gene matches. The germline gives CDR1 WSHSY, CDR2 SAAADI. The CDR3 sequence is 16 residues long. This CDR3 reads CASRQMDRGYGNTIYF. For the CDR3, the DNA is TGCGCCAGCAGACAGATGGACAGGGGCTATGGAAACACCATATATTTT.

The sample holds a few counts of this clonotype. The chain is built from TRBV3-1 and TRBJ2-7, with 11 bases aligning to TRBD2. Germline loops: CDR1 LGHDT, CDR2 YNNKEL (reference sequence). Germline trimming cut 2 bases from V and 2 bases from J; bases unmatched to any gene: 2. CDR3 size: 15 residues. The CDR3 region has the DNA TGTGCCAGCAGCCAACAACTAGCGGGAGCCTACGAGCAGTACTTC. It codes for CASSQQLAGAYEQYF.

The chain has TRBV7-2 and TRBJ2-7; D might be TRBD1 (6 bases). Trimming shortened V by 2 bases and J by 6 bases, and 11 bases separated the two germline ends. The CDR3 contains 13 residues. The germline CDR1 and CDR2 sequences are SGHTA and FQGNSA. As DNA, the CDR3 is TGTGCCAGCAGCTTATTTGAAGGGGGCGAGCAGTACGTC. This translates into CASSLFEGGEQYV.

This rearrangement joins TRBV28 to TRBJ2-5; possible D gene TRBD2, 5 bases. The assigned J gene may be wrong: the sequence end matches TRBJ2-7 better. The CDR3 has 14 amino acids. The germline gives CDR1 MDHEN, CDR2 SYDVKM. CDR3 DNA sequence: TGTGCCACCAGAGGGTCTAGCTTAAAGTACGAGCAGTACTTC. Protein: CATRGSSLKYEQYF.

This clonotype occurred a few times. The chain couples TRBV5-6 to TRBJ2-1, with D perhaps being TRBD1 or TRBD2 (5 bases each). Gene TRBJ2-7 matches the end of the DNA better, so the J call may be wrong. Germline CDR1 reads SGHDT; CDR2 reads YYEEEE. This CDR3 region has 13 residues. The CDR3 region is CASSPGRPYEQYF. The CDR3 nucleotides are TGTGCCAGCAGCCCGGGACGCCCCTACGAGCAGTACTTC.

This chain connects TRBV27 to TRBJ2-1; D is perhaps TRBD2 (5 bases). The V end lost 2 bases, the J end lost 1 base, and 6 bases lay between the germline ends. CDR3 length: 14 residues. Germline V gives CDR1 MNHEY, CDR2 SMNVEV (reference sequence). The CDR3, as DNA: TGTGCCAGCAGTTTACGGGAATCCTACAATGAGCAGTTCTTC. The encoded protein is CASSLRESYNEQFF.

This clonotype came up once. This chain links TRBV20-1 with TRBJ1-1; D ambiguous. Germline lookup yields CDR1 DFQATT and CDR2 SNEGSKA (reference sequence). The CDR3 loop spans 14 amino acids. The V end was cut by 6 bases, the J end by 3 bases, with 17 bases between. The CDR3: CSAEAAYRDTEAFF. Here the CDR3 DNA reads TGCAGTGCAGAAGCCGCTTACAGAGACACTGAAGCTTTCTTT.

This clonotype has only a few counts. The chain uses TRBV5-1 and TRBJ2-5, with D possibly matching TRBD1 (5 bases). V lost 2 bases to trimming and J lost 11 bases, with 10 bases between them. Germline V CDR1 and CDR2: SGHRS, YFSETQ. The CDR3 runs 11 residues. The DNA of the CDR3 is TGCGCCAGCAGCTTAAGGGGAAAGCAGTACTTC. Translating it yields CASSLRGKQYF. Supplemented by reference TRBV5-1 and TRBJ2-5, the full variable domain reads KAGVTQTPRYLIKTRGQQVTLSCSPISGHRSVSWYQQTPGQGLQFLFEYFSETQRNKGNFPGRFSGRQFSNSRSEMNVSTLELGDSALYLCASSLRGKQYFGPGTRLLVL.

This clonotype was counted a few times. The chain employs TRBV27 and TRBJ1-1, with D hard to call. The ends were cut back, 3 bases at V and 3 bases at J, with 8 bases in the middle. Germline V gene sequence: CDR1 MNHEY, CDR2 SMNVEV (reference sequence). This CDR3 is built from 13 residues. CDR3 region: CASSFLADTEAFF. The CDR3 nucleotides read TGTGCCAGCAGTTTTCTGGCAGACACTGAAGCTTTCTTT.

This chain links TRBV6-2 or TRBV6-3 with TRBJ1-1; 10 bases align to TRBD1. The CDR3 loop spans 17 amino acids. Germline lookup yields CDR1 MNHEY and CDR2 SVGEGT. Trimming at V came to 8 bases and at J to 5 bases, leaving 17 bases not matched to a gene. CDR3 coding DNA: TGTGCCAGCCGCTCACACGGCACTTGGACAGGGGGAACTGAAGCTTTCTTT. Translating gives CASRSHGTWTGGTEAFF.

The rearrangement joins TRBV7-2 to TRBJ2-1; 8 nucleotides line up with TRBD2. This CDR3 contains 16 residues. Germline assignment: CDR1 SGHTA and CDR2 FQGNSA. V was pared by 7 bases and J by 6 bases, with 14 bases of the junction left unmatched. The CDR3 region has the DNA TGTGCCAGCAAGGATGCCGGGACTAGAGGGGCCAATGAGCAGTTCTTC. Its protein is CASKDAGTRGANEQFF.

V and J are TRBV4-3 and TRBJ2-3, with TRBD2 matching 9 bases. The V gene's germline CDR1 is LGHNA and CDR2 YSLEER. After removal of 1 base from V and 4 bases from J, the junction contained 6 bases not matched to a gene. This CDR3 comprises 16 residues. In DNA, the CDR3 is TGCGCCAGCAGCCAAGGGCAGCGGGGGGCGTCAGATACGCAGTATTTT. Amino acids: CASSQGQRGASDTQYF.

This clonotype was seen more than once but under ten times. The rearrangement links TRBV4-3 to TRBJ2-5; 9 nucleotides match TRBD2. The J call may not be correct, given that the DNA end is closer to TRBJ2-1. Germline V CDR1 and CDR2: LGHNA, YSLEER. This CDR3 has 15 residues. CDR3 protein: CASSLGLAPSNEQFF. CDR3 coding DNA: TGCGCCAGCAGCCTCGGACTAGCGCCCAGCAATGAGCAGTTCTTC.

The chain joins TRBV20-1 to TRBJ1-4; D uncertain. The V end was cut by 5 bases, the J end by 4 bases, with 11 bases between. Germline values: CDR1 DFQATT, CDR2 SNEGSKA (reference sequence). There are 13 residues in the CDR3. The chain's CDR3 is CSASGRVNEKLFF. The CDR3 DNA reads as TGCAGTGCTTCCGGACGGGTTAATGAAAAACTGTTTTTT.

The chain recombines TRBV28 with TRBJ2-3; 9 bases align to TRBD2. The trim removed 6 bases at V and 8 bases at J, leaving 18 bases unmatched. The CDR3 length is 17 residues. CDR1 MDHEN and CDR2 SYDVKM come from the germline V gene. The CDR3, as DNA: TGTGCCAGCAGCCCACCGGGACTAGCCTCCGGTGGGGGTACGCAGTATTTT. Residues: CASSPPGLASGGGTQYF. Full variable domain (remainder filled in from reference TRBV28 and TRBJ2-3): DVKVTQSSRYLVKRTGEKVFLECVQDMDHENMFWYRQDPGLGLRLIYFSYDVKMKEKGDIPEGYSVSREKKERFSLILESASTNQTSMYLCASSPPGLASGGGTQYFGPGTRLTVL.